The sequence of this T cell receptor beta chain was determined in a study of blood T cells in healthy people across ages. V lost 4 bases, J lost 11 bases, and 7 bases stayed unmatched. Looked up from germline, CDR1 is SQVTM and CDR2 is ANQGSEA. The CDR3 runs to 12 residues. Comments on this clonotype: Its specificity is unknown.

Then a second PCR, running roughly 7 to 11 cycles, was carried out with a sample-barcoded 5' primer and a J-beta primer mix. TCRdb independently ran MiXCR on the 5' RACE reads; one entry per CDR3 protein. Altogether approximately 690,000 distinct CDR3 sequences are present, approximately 50% being singletons, with the ten largest covering 30% to 45%. Findings and caveats of the study: Naive CD4+ cells and diversity were both higher in long-lived donors than in aged donors.

The sample was blood. This TCR derives from a man between 60 and 70 years old in good health. The chain is built from TRBV29-1 and TRBJ2-5; 10 bases match TRBD1. As DNA, the CDR3 is TGCAGCGTTGCGGGACAGGGGCGTGGGCAGTACTTC. Translating it yields CSVAGQGRGQYF.